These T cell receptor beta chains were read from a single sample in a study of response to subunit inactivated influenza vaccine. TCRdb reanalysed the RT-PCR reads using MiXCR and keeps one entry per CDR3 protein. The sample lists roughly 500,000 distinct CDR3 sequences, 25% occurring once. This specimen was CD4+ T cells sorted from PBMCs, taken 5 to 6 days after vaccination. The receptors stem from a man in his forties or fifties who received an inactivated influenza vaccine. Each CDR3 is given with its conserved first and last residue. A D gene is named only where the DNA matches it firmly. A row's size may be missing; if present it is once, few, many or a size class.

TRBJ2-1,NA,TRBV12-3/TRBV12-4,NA,CASSSDSYDRNEQFF,TGTGCCAGCAGTTCCGACAGCTACGATAGAAATGAGCAGTTCTTC
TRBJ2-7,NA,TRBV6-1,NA,CASSSGTGRLYEQYF,TGTGCCAGCAGCTCCGGGACCGGAAGGCTCTACGAGCAGTACTTC
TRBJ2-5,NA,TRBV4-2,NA,CASSQDNSQETQYF,TGTGCCAGCAGCCAAGATAACAGCCAAGAGACCCAGTACTTC
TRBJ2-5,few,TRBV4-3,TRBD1,CASSLRDRRETQYF,TGCGCCAGCAGCCTCCGGGACAGGAGGGAGACCCAGTACTTC
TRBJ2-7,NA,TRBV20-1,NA,CSALTLYEQYF,TGCAGTGCCCTGACACTATACGAGCAGTACTTC
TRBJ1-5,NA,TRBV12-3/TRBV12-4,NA,CASSLDLSTSNQPQHF,TGTGCCAGCAGTTTAGACCTCTCAACTAGCAATCAGCCCCAGCATTTT
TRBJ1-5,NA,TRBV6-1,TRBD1,CASSRTGVEMTQHF,TGTGCCAGCAGTCGGACAGGGGTGGAGATGACCCAGCATTTT
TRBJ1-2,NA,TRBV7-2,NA,CASSLAVGHNYGYTF,TGTGCCAGCAGCTTAGCGGTTGGACACAACTATGGCTACACCTTC
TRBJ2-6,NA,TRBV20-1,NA,CSASRVPGANVLTF,TGCAGTGCCAGCAGGGTTCCTGGGGCCAACGTCCTGACTTTC
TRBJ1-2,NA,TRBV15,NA,CATSRDPAGNGYTF,TGTGCCACCAGCAGAGATCCGGCAGGGAATGGCTACACCTTC
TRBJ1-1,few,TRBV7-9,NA,CASSLGLFVPAFF,TGTGCCAGCAGCTTAGGACTTTTCGTACCGGCTTTCTTT
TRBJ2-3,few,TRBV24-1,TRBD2,CATSGGSGVSTDTQYF,TGTGCCACCAGTGGAGGAAGCGGGGTTAGCACAGATACGCAGTATTTT
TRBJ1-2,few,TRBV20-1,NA,CSARIRRANYGYTF,TGCAGTGCTAGAATCCGCAGAGCTAACTATGGCTACACCTTC
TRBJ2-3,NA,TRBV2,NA,CASSAQGRHTDTQYF,TGTGCCAGCAGCGCTCAGGGGCGCCACACAGATACGCAGTATTTT
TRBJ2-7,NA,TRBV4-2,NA,CASSQDAGRRYEQYF,TGTGCCAGCAGCCAAGATGCCGGACGGCGCTACGAGCAGTACTTC
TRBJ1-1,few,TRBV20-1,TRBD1,CSARYKQGLNTEAFF,TGCAGTGCTAGATACAAACAGGGGCTGAACACTGAAGCTTTCTTT
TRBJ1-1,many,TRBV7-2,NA,CASSSVHGVNTEAFF,TGTGCCAGCAGCTCAGTACATGGGGTAAACACTGAAGCTTTCTTT
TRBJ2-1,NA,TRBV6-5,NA,CASSYSMRVDEQFF,TGTGCCAGCAGTTACTCGATGAGGGTTGATGAGCAGTTCTTC
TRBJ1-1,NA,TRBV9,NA,CASSVAGGRGTEAFF,TGTGCCAGCAGCGTAGCGGGAGGGAGAGGGACTGAAGCTTTCTTT
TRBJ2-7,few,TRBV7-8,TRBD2,CASSLVLAGETNSYEQYF,TGTGCCAGCAGCTTAGTTTTAGCGGGGGAGACGAATTCCTACGAGCAGTACTTC
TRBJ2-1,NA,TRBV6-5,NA,CASSWGDIPYNEQFF,TGTGCCAGCAGTTGGGGGGACATCCCCTACAATGAGCAGTTCTTC
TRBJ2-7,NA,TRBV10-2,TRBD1,CASRLTGVSYEQYF,TGCGCCAGCAGGTTGACAGGGGTGTCCTACGAGCAGTACTTC
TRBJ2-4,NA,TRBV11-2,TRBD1,CASSSTTGFDIQYF,TGTGCCAGCAGTTCGACGACAGGGTTCGACATTCAGTACTTC
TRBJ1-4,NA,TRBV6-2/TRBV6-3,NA,CASSYFQEKLFF,TGTGCCAGCAGTTACTTCCAAGAAAAACTGTTTTTT
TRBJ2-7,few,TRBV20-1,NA,CSTGDRAYEQYF,TGCAGTACTGGGGACCGAGCCTACGAGCAGTACTTC
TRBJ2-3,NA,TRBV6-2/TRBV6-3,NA,CASSPFGRGNTDTQYF,TGTGCCAGCAGCCCGTTCGGTCGCGGGAACACAGATACGCAGTATTTT